One sample yielded the 14 T cell receptor beta chains listed below, sequenced in a study of CD8+ T cells in alopecia areata. Sequencing relied on a cDNA template that was reverse transcribed from extracted RNA. Some clones are missing from TCRdb's copy, which holds only in-frame ones; the method was immunoSEQ multiplex PCR. This table holds 120,000 to 150,000 clones, about 88% found once. The treatment denotes: oral pan-JAK inhibitor, 5-10 mg twice daily. This specimen was CD8+ T cells sorted from blood, taken at week 4, from a patient treated with tofacitinib. Receptors were obtained from a human donor with alopecia areata.

This sequence joins TRBV25-1 and TRBJ2-7, with D perhaps TRBD2 (5 bases). Germline values: CDR1 MGHDK, CDR2 SYGVNS. This CDR3 is built from 15 residues. V shed 2 bases and J shed 6 bases, with 17 bases lying between them. The CDR3 coding sequence is TGTGCCAGCAGTGAAGCTTACGGGGTGGTGAGCGAGCAGTACTTC. It codes for CASSEAYGVVSEQYF.

The chain joins TRBV29-1 to TRBJ1-2; TRBD1 is a possible D gene (5 bases). This CDR3 is built from 13 residues. Trimming pared 4 bases from V and 2 bases from J, leaving 11 bases between. Germline V CDR1 and CDR2: SQVTM, ANQGSEA. The CDR3 sequence: CSVGLGDNYGYTF. The CDR3 DNA reads TGCAGCGTTGGTCTCGGGGACAACTATGGCTACACCTTC.

This chain joins TRBV29-1 and TRBJ2-7; D perhaps matches TRBD2 (7 bases). Germline lookup yields CDR1 SQVTM and CDR2 ANQGSEA. V shed 3 bases and J shed 6 bases, with 12 bases lying between them. The CDR3 spans 12 residues. CDR3 sequence: CSVEGGPGEQYF. The DNA for the CDR3 is TGCAGCGTTGAGGGGGGGCCGGGCGAGCAGTACTTC.

The gene calls are TRBV4-1 and TRBJ2-7, with D possibly matching TRBD1 (5 bases). CDR3 length: 14 amino acids. Germline CDR1 reads MGHRA; CDR2 reads YSYEKL. Trimming stripped 1 base from V and 1 base from J, with 8 bases between. CDR3 DNA: TGCGCCAGCAGCCAAGGCAGGGCATCCTACGAGCAGTACTTC. Translating it yields CASSQGRASYEQYF.

The V gene is TRBV9, the J gene TRBJ2-1; D gene unclear. The CDR3 totals 12 residues. Deletions cut 0 bases from V and 7 bases from J, with 5 bases between. Germline-derived CDR1 and CDR2 are SGDLS and YYNGEE. CDR3 in amino acids: CASSVDWNEQFF. In DNA, the CDR3 is TGTGCCAGCAGCGTAGACTGGAATGAGCAGTTCTTC.

The chain uses TRBV10-3 and TRBJ2-5; 13 bases are a match to TRBD2. Matching the DNA end better, TRBJ2-7 makes the J call doubtful. Germline-derived CDR1 and CDR2 are ENHRY and SYGVKD. CDR3 length: 17 residues. The DNA for the CDR3 is TGTGCCATCAGTGCCGGACTAGCGGGAGCCTCCTCCTACGAGCAGTACTTC. Amino acid sequence: CAISAGLAGASSYEQYF.

CDR3 nucleotide sequence: TGTGCCAGCAGTGCGGGGCGAGAGCAGTTCTTC. Amino acids: CASSAGREQFF. The rearrangement joins TRBV2 to TRBJ2-1; D may be TRBD1 or TRBD2 (5 bases each). This CDR3 is 11 amino acids long. The ends were cut back, 4 bases at V and 10 bases at J, with 8 bases in the middle. Germline lookup yields CDR1 SNHLY and CDR2 FYNNEI.

The V gene is TRBV2, the J gene TRBJ1-2; 7 bases match TRBD1. The germline gives CDR1 SNHLY, CDR2 FYNNEI. V lost 7 bases, J lost 7 bases, and 9 bases stayed unmatched. This CDR3 region has 13 residues. DNA for the CDR3: TGTGCCAGCACGGAGACAGGGCGCACTGGCTACACCTTC. It yields the protein CASTETGRTGYTF.

The V gene is TRBV9, the J gene TRBJ1-2; the D is unclear. Trimming removed 3 bases at V and 4 bases at J, with 7 bases between. The germline V gene encodes CDR1 SGDLS and CDR2 YYNGEE. The CDR3 totals 12 residues. The CDR3, as DNA: TGTGCCAGCAGCGAGGCAAGCTATGGCTACACCTTC. Translating it yields CASSEASYGYTF.

This rearrangement joins TRBV4-1 to TRBJ1-1; no clear D. The CDR3 covers 15 residues. Germline V gene lookup returns CDR1 MGHRA and CDR2 YSYEKL. The V gene lost 5 bases and the J gene lost 6 bases, with 19 bases spanning the gap. The CDR3 nucleotides read TGCGCCAGCAGCTTACACCCCTCAGGCTCTCCTGAAGCTTTCTTT. This encodes CASSLHPSGSPEAFF.

There are a few counts of this clone. The chain carries TRBV29-1 and TRBJ2-7; no reliable D call. V lost 5 bases and J lost 6, with 8 bases in between. The CDR3 is 10 residues long. Germline assignment: CDR1 SQVTM and CDR2 ANQGSEA. The CDR3 protein is CSVLAIEQYF. The CDR3 region has the DNA TGCAGCGTTCTGGCGATCGAGCAGTACTTC.

The V gene is TRBV27, the J gene TRBJ2-7; no reliable D call. This CDR3 is built from 14 residues. The germline CDR1 and CDR2 sequences are MNHEY and SMNVEV (reference sequence). Trimming pared 2 bases from V and 1 base from J, leaving 9 bases between. CDR3 protein: CASSLNEASYEQYF. In DNA form, the CDR3 reads TGTGCCAGCAGTTTAAACGAGGCTTCCTACGAGCAGTACTTC.

The chain couples TRBV27 to TRBJ2-2; tentatively, D is TRBD1 (5 bases). V was pared by 5 bases and J by 10 bases, with 17 bases between. The germline CDR1 and CDR2 sequences are MNHEY and SMNVEV (reference sequence). This CDR3 comprises 14 residues. The DNA for the CDR3 is TGTGCCAGCAGTGAAGGACAAGGATTGGTGGAGCTGTTTTTT. It yields the protein CASSEGQGLVELFF.

This clone was counted a single time. The CDR3 ends on some other residue instead of the conserved phenylalanine or tryptophan, so this is likely a read error. The limits of the CDR3 on the DNA are not certain, so only TCRdb's listed CDR3 is given. This chain joins TRBV1 and TRBJ1-5. TRBV1 represents a pseudogene. The CDR3 has 16 amino acids, counting both end residues. The CDR3 is CTSSQARGQGNQPQHL.